Reported below is one T cell receptor beta chain. What it recognizes is unknown. The PCR was carried out with 60 Vbeta primers and 13 Jbeta primers. Source study methods: Later reanalysis found around 80 million unique TCR beta chains, 10 million to 14 million of them shared. Assay: immunoSEQ multiplex PCR; the TCRdb copy retains only in-frame clones and omits some. V and J calls and clone size are as listed in that table; D and trimming were resolved from the DNA. The sample consists of some 140,000 clones, around four fifths of them appearing once. This entry belongs to a study of cytomegalovirus exposure and HLA in healthy donors. Study-wide points: In an earlier analysis, most TCR beta V segments were productive about 87% or about 30% of the time.

The CDR3 is 13 residues long. V was clipped by 4 bases and J by 7 bases; unmatched bases: 9. Germline V gene sequence: CDR1 SQVTM, CDR2 ANQGSEA. The clonotype comes from a man in his thirties or forties in good health. The chain couples TRBV29-1 to TRBJ2-7; 8 bases line up with TRBD1. Material for sequencing was PBMCs. The CDR3 loop is CSVVTDRVGEQYF. In DNA form, the CDR3 reads TGCAGCGTTGTCACGGACAGGGTGGGGGAGCAGTACTTC.